The T cell receptor beta chain described here comes from a study of blood T cell repertoires in COVID-19. Germline values: CDR1 KGHSH, CDR2 LQKENI. Trimming cost V 4 bases and J 5 bases; bases outside gene matches: 4. The CDR3 has 13 amino acids. This clone was recorded a few times. Repertoires were generated with immunoSEQ multiplex PCR, while TCRdb's copy carries only in-frame clones and drops some. The sample has 150,000 to 180,000 clones; 65% to 90% are singletons. This TCR was sampled from an older woman with COVID-19, enrolled during active disease. Sequences were obtained from peripheral blood. The chain employs TRBV18 and TRBJ2-5; TRBD2 agrees at 7 bases. The CDR3 sequence is CASSLGLVETQYF. The CDR3 bases are TGTGCCAGCTCACTCGGACTAGTCGAGACCCAGTACTTC.